Listed here are 19 T cell receptor beta chains from one sample, sequenced in a study of response to subunit inactivated influenza vaccine. TCRdb reprocessed the RT-PCR reads via MiXCR and lists one record per CDR3 protein. The sample has some 570,000 distinct CDR3 sequences, 11% seen once; the top ten hold roughly 11%. A further study also used this sample, focusing on T cells expressing NK-cell markers. That report adds: Scientists made TCR beta cDNA using 5'RACE template switching with UMIs.

Specimen: PBMCs from blood, collected on the day of vaccination. These receptors all stem from a man in his fifties or sixties who received an inactivated influenza vaccine.

This clonotype has a handful of counts. The chain uses TRBV7-2 and TRBJ2-7; D uncertain. From germline, CDR1 is SGHTA and CDR2 FQGNSA. The ends were cut back, 0 bases at V and 5 bases at J, with 20 bases in the middle. This CDR3 has 17 amino acids. The CDR3 DNA reads TGTGCCAGCAGCTTAGCCCCGGTACCATTAGTAGGGAACGAGCAGTACTTC. Amino acids: CASSLAPVPLVGNEQYF.

V is TRBV11-2 and J is TRBJ2-3; D possibly uses TRBD1 or TRBD2 (5 bases each). CDR1 SGHAT and CDR2 FQNNGV come from the germline V gene. Trimming removed 5 bases at V and 4 bases at J, with 16 bases between. This CDR3 has 15 amino acids. CDR3: CASSPGWGPSDTQYF. The CDR3 DNA sequence: TGTGCCAGCAGCCCCGGATGGGGACCTTCAGATACGCAGTATTTT.

The CDR3 region is CSVEILAGVGETQYF. For the CDR3, the DNA is TGCAGCGTTGAAATCCTAGCGGGAGTAGGAGAGACCCAGTACTTC. The rearrangement links TRBV29-1 to TRBJ2-5; 10 positions agree with TRBD2. The CDR3 runs 15 residues. Germline lookup yields CDR1 SQVTM and CDR2 ANQGSEA. With V trimmed by 2 bases and J by 4 bases, 7 bases remained unmatched.

The V gene is TRBV12-3 or TRBV12-4, the J gene TRBJ2-6; D is tentatively TRBD1 or TRBD2 (6 bases each). V was pared by 0 bases and J by 4 bases, with 22 bases between. The CDR3 runs 20 residues. In DNA, the CDR3 is TGTGCCAGCAGTTTAGCGCGGAGAGGGGGGCTGATTACCGGGGCCAACGTCCTGACTTTC. Its translation: CASSLARRGGLITGANVLTF.

The sample holds many counts of this clonotype. The chain is built from TRBV12-3 or TRBV12-4 and TRBJ2-2; 9 bases map to TRBD1. Unmatched junction bases numbered 16, after V lost 7 bases and J lost 7 bases. The CDR3 loop spans 17 amino acids. CDR3 DNA sequence: TGTGCCAGCACCCTCCACTCCTGGGACAGGGTGGTCGGGGAGCTGTTTTTT. It yields the protein CASTLHSWDRVVGELFF.

This sequence joins TRBV11-3 and TRBJ2-5; maybe TRBD2 (5 bases). The CDR3 has 14 residues. Germline V gene sequence: CDR1 SGHNT, CDR2 YENEEA. Trimming took 4 bases from V and 5 from J, leaving 14 bases between them. CDR3 residues: CASSSFSTGETQYF. The DNA for the CDR3 is TGTGCCAGCAGCTCCTTCTCGACGGGGGAGACCCAGTACTTC.

This clonotype was recorded only once. The rearrangement links TRBV10-3 to TRBJ2-5; D is unresolved. V lost 5 bases to trimming and J lost 2 bases, with 6 bases between them. The germline V gene encodes CDR1 ENHRY and CDR2 SYGVKD. The CDR3 length is 12 residues. The CDR3 region has the DNA TGTGCCATCAGTCAGCCTCAAGAGACCCAGTACTTC. It codes for CAISQPQETQYF.

This clonotype was recorded many times. The chain links TRBV7-9 to TRBJ2-7, with 10 bases fitting TRBD1. The germline CDR1 and CDR2 sequences are SEHNR and FQNEAQ (reference sequence). This CDR3 region has 15 residues. The J segment lost 2 bases and the V segment lost 2 bases, leaving 3 bases of the junction unmatched. CDR3 sequence (DNA): TGTGCCAGCAGCTTAAGGGACAGGGGACCCTACGAGCAGTACTTC. Its protein product is CASSLRDRGPYEQYF.

The gene calls are TRBV24-1 and TRBJ2-2; D ambiguous. Trimming removed 4 bases at V and 4 bases at J, with 12 bases between. Germline V CDR1 and CDR2: KGHDR, SFDVKD. The CDR3 runs 15 residues. Here the CDR3 DNA reads TGTGCCACCAGTGACGCCGGACGGTTCACCGGGGAGCTGTTTTTT. Amino acid sequence: CATSDAGRFTGELFF.

Many counts were recorded for this clonotype. J is TRBJ2-2 and V is TRBV2, with TRBD2 matching 9 bases. The germline gives CDR1 SNHLY, CDR2 FYNNEI. Germline trimming cut 5 bases from V and 5 bases from J; bases unmatched to any gene: 3. This CDR3 has 14 amino acids. Written as DNA, the CDR3 is TGTGCCAGCAGTCCGGGACTAGCAACCGGGGAGCTGTTTTTT. It encodes CASSPGLATGELFF.

The V call is TRBV29-1, the J call TRBJ1-1, with TRBD1 identical over 9 bases. The CDR3 sequence is 13 residues long. V shed 6 bases, J shed 1 base, and the junction held 3 bases outside the gene matches. Germline loops: CDR1 SQVTM, CDR2 ANQGSEA. The CDR3 DNA follows: TGCAGCGTACCGGGACAGGGGAACACTGAAGCTTTCTTT. Encoded protein: CSVPGQGNTEAFF. The full variable domain, its missing parts supplied by reference TRBV29-1 and TRBJ1-1, is SAVISQKPSRDICQRGTSLTIQCQVDSQVTMMFWYRQQPGQSLTLIATANQGSEATYESGFVIDKFPISRPNLTFSTLTVSNMSPEDSSIYLCSVPGQGNTEAFFGQGTRLTVV.

Comments on this clonotype: A clone one base away is much larger, so this may be a read error. This rearrangement joins TRBV5-1 to TRBJ1-5; perhaps TRBD1 as D (5 bases). Germline loops: CDR1 SGHRS, CDR2 YFSETQ. The CDR3 has 15 residues. Between the trimmed V and J ends, which lost 0 bases and 0 bases, there was a span of 7 bases. In DNA, the CDR3 is TGCGCCAGCAGCTTGGCAGGGAGTAGCAATCAGCCCCAGCATTTT. Protein: CASSLAGSSNQPQHF.

This clonotype has more than one count but fewer than ten. CDR3 region: CASSPRGVMETQYF. The DNA of the CDR3 is TGTGCCAGCAGTCCCCGTGGGGTAATGGAGACCCAGTACTTC. This chain joins TRBV11-2 and TRBJ2-5; no clear D gene. This CDR3 comprises 14 residues. Trimming stripped 6 bases from V and 5 bases from J, with 16 bases between. CDR1 and CDR2 (germline): SGHAT, FQNNGV.

This clonotype came up a few times. The J gene is TRBJ1-6, the V gene TRBV20-1; weak D call: TRBD1 (6 bases). V was pared by 6 bases and J by 3 bases, with 12 bases between. The CDR3 has 14 residues. From germline, CDR1 is DFQATT and CDR2 SNEGSKA (reference sequence). In nucleotides, the CDR3 is TGCAGTGCCGACGACAGGAACTATAATTCACCCCTCCACTTT. It translates to CSADDRNYNSPLHF.

The J gene is TRBJ2-7, the V gene TRBV6-2 or TRBV6-3; D call uncertain. This CDR3 is built from 12 residues. V lost 10 bases to trimming and J lost 1 base, with 11 bases between them. CDR1 MNHEY and CDR2 SVGEGT come from the germline V gene. The CDR3 DNA sequence: TGTGCCACCCGTACCCTTTCCTACGAGCAGTACTTC. As protein: CATRTLSYEQYF.

This clonotype has only a few counts. The rearrangement links TRBV5-6 to TRBJ2-5; D ambiguous. The germline CDR1 and CDR2 sequences are SGHDT and YYEEEE. CDR3 size: 12 residues. V lost 2 bases to trimming and J lost 5 bases, with 7 bases between them. The CDR3 DNA sequence: TGTGCCAGCAGCTTTATCAAGGAGACCCAGTACTTC. Its protein product is CASSFIKETQYF. The full variable domain, with the rest looked up from reference TRBV5-6 and TRBJ2-5, is DAGVTQSPTHLIKTRGQQVTLRCSPKSGHDTVSWYQQALGQGPQFIFQYYEEEERQRGNFPDRFSGHQFPNYSSELNVNALLLGDSALYLCASSFIKETQYFGPGTRLLVL.

The table lists this clonotype with many counts. The CDR3 sequence is CASSSRGARGSYNEQFF. The DNA of the CDR3 is TGTGCCAGCAGCTCTCGGGGGGCTCGGGGCTCCTACAATGAGCAGTTCTTC. The chain is built from TRBV7-9 and TRBJ2-1, with D maybe TRBD2 (7 bases). The germline gives CDR1 SEHNR, CDR2 FQNEAQ (reference sequence). The CDR3 has 17 amino acids. V gave up 4 bases and J gave up 0 bases, with 16 bases separating them.

The chain recombines TRBV19 with TRBJ2-3, with 10 bases identical to TRBD2. J was trimmed by 6 bases and V by 10 bases; bases with no gene match: 13. This CDR3 has 15 amino acids. CDR1 is LNHDA and CDR2 is SQIVND in the germline V gene (reference sequence). CDR3 protein: CATAGLARFGDTQYF. In DNA, the CDR3 is TGTGCCACCGCGGGACTAGCGAGATTCGGGGATACGCAGTATTTT.

This clonotype was counted many times. The chain couples TRBV6-2 or TRBV6-3 to TRBJ2-1, with 7 bases aligning to TRBD2. Germline trimming cut 3 bases from V and 3 bases from J; bases unmatched to any gene: 8. The CDR3 runs to 16 residues. Germline lookup yields CDR1 MNHEY and CDR2 SVGEGT. DNA for the CDR3: TGTGCCAGCAGTTATTGGCTAGCGGAATTCTACAATGAGCAGTTCTTC. This sequence encodes CASSYWLAEFYNEQFF.